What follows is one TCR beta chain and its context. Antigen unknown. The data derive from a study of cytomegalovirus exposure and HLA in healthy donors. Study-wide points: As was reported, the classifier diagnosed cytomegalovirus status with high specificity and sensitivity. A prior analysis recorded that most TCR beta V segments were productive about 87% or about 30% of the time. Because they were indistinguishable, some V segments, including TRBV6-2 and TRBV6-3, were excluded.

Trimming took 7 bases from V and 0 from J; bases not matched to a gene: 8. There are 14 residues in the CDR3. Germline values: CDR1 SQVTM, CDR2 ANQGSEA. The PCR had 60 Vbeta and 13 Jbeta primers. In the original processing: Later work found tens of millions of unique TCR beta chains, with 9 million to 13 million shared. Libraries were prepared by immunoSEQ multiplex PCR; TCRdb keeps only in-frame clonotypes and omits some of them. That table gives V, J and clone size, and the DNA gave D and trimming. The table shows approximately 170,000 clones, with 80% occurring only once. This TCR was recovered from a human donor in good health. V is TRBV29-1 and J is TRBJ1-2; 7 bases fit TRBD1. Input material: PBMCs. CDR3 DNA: TGCAGCGGTGGGCGCACAGGGGCTAACTATGGCTACACCTTC. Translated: CSGGRTGANYGYTF.